The 20 T cell receptor beta chains in this list originate from one sample, sequenced in a study of blood T cell repertoires in COVID-19. Generated by immunoSEQ multiplex PCR, the TCRdb table keeps only in-frame clones and is missing some. The table has tens of thousands of clones, about three quarters seen once. Sequencing used peripheral blood. These receptors came from a man aged 25-45 years with COVID-19, enrolled during active disease.

This CDR3 is CASSLAFSTLQGANYGYTF. The CDR3 DNA is TGTGCCAGCAGTTTAGCCTTTTCAACTCTACAGGGAGCTAACTATGGCTACACCTTC. This chain links TRBV28 with TRBJ1-2; a weak D match, TRBD1 (6 bases). Germline V gives CDR1 MDHEN, CDR2 SYDVKM. This CDR3 contains 19 residues. The V gene lost 2 bases and the J gene lost 0 bases, with 22 bases spanning the gap.

The V gene is TRBV3-1 (or the pseudogene TRBV3-2), the J gene TRBJ2-3; D is possibly TRBD2 (7 bases). The ends were cut back, 0 bases at V and 2 bases at J, with 15 bases in the middle. Germline lookup yields CDR1 LGHDT and CDR2 YNNKEL (reference sequence). This CDR3 is built from 17 residues. This CDR3 reads CASSQDLGGANTDTQYF. In DNA form, the CDR3 reads TGTGCCAGCAGCCAAGATCTTGGGGGGGCCAACACAGATACGCAGTATTTT.

The rearrangement joins TRBV6-5 to TRBJ1-6, with 10 bases that match TRBD1. Germline V CDR1 and CDR2: MNHEY, SVGAGI. This CDR3 spans 15 amino acids. The V gene end was trimmed by 2 bases and the J gene end by 6 bases; junction bases not matched to a gene: 1. The CDR3 is CASSYRDRGNSPLHF. In DNA form, the CDR3 reads TGTGCCAGCAGTTACAGGGACAGGGGTAATTCACCCCTCCACTTT.

The chain couples TRBV5-5 to TRBJ1-2; the D gene is possibly TRBD1 (6 bases). V lost 2 bases and J 13 bases, leaving 18 bases between the germline ends. The germline CDR1 and CDR2 sequences are SGHKS and YYEKEE (reference sequence). CDR3 size: 13 residues. The chain's CDR3 is CASSFDGGGGFTF. Written as DNA, the CDR3 is TGTGCCAGCAGCTTCGACGGGGGCGGGGGTTTCACCTTC.

The V gene is TRBV6-6, the J gene TRBJ1-1; D gene ambiguous. V was trimmed by 2 bases and J by 1 base, leaving 5 bases between them. This CDR3 has 13 amino acids. Germline V gives CDR1 MNHNY, CDR2 SVGAGI (reference sequence). DNA of the CDR3: TGTGCCAGCAGTTACGCGGCGAACACTGAAGCTTTCTTT. Its protein product is CASSYAANTEAFF.

The CDR3 spells CASSILAPSYEQYF. CDR3 in DNA: TGTGCCAGCAGCATACTAGCCCCGTCCTACGAGCAGTACTTC. This rearrangement joins TRBV7-8 to TRBJ2-7, with D perhaps matching TRBD2 (6 bases). Trimming took off 5 bases at V and 1 base at J, with 12 bases between the two ends. The CDR3 loop spans 14 amino acids. Per germline, CDR1 SGHVS and CDR2 FQNEAQ.

This clone appeared a single time. The V gene is TRBV18, the J gene TRBJ1-1; tentatively, D is TRBD1 (5 bases). Trimming pared 3 bases from V and 3 bases from J, leaving 11 bases between. Germline CDR1 is KGHSH and CDR2 is LQKENI. The CDR3 extends over 14 amino acids. CDR3 nucleotide sequence: TGTGCCAGCTCACCTGAGTACAGGTACACTGAAGCTTTCTTT. Translation: CASSPEYRYTEAFF.

This rearrangement joins TRBV6-1 to TRBJ1-1; D gene ambiguous. The CDR3 has 10 amino acids. Per germline, CDR1 MNHNS and CDR2 SASEGT. V gave up 3 bases and J gave up 11 bases, with 7 bases separating them. In DNA, the CDR3 is TGTGCCAGCAGTGACCGGTTGGCTTTCTTT. Residues: CASSDRLAFF.

The V call is TRBV7-9, the J call TRBJ2-2; D uncertain. From germline, CDR1 is SEHNR and CDR2 FQNEAQ (reference sequence). Deletions cut 3 bases from V and 3 bases from J, with 11 bases between. The CDR3 has 15 residues. CDR3 sequence (DNA): TGTGCCAGCAGCTTCGTACCCCTAGACACCGGGGAGCTGTTTTTT. Translating it yields CASSFVPLDTGELFF.

The rearrangement links TRBV29-1 to TRBJ2-5; D perhaps matches TRBD1 (6 bases). CDR1 is SQVTM, CDR2 ANQGSEA, per germline. There are 15 residues in the CDR3. The V end was cut by 6 bases, the J end by 2 bases, with 19 bases between. The CDR3 sequence is CSVHLGGSGQETQYF. In DNA form, the CDR3 reads TGCAGCGTACACCTAGGGGGTTCGGGACAAGAGACCCAGTACTTC.

Here the CDR3 DNA reads TGTGCCAGCAGTGACAGATTTGATCAGCCCCAGCATTTT. Translated: CASSDRFDQPQHF. This chain links TRBV6-1 with TRBJ1-5; D gene unclear. Germline assignment: CDR1 MNHNS and CDR2 SASEGT. This CDR3 comprises 13 residues. The V and J ends lost 3 bases and 5 bases respectively, with 8 bases between them.

The chain employs TRBV28 and TRBJ1-2; D possibly corresponds to TRBD1 (5 bases). CDR3 length: 13 residues. CDR1 MDHEN and CDR2 SYDVKM come from the germline V gene. V was shortened by 6 bases and J by 1 base, with 9 bases between the two germline ends. The CDR3 loop reads CASRSRVNYGYTF. CDR3 in DNA: TGTGCCAGCAGAAGCAGGGTTAACTATGGCTACACCTTC.

This clone was counted a few times. The chain employs TRBV24-1 and TRBJ1-5; D unclear. V lost 4 bases to trimming and J lost 0 bases, with 3 bases between them. The germline CDR1 and CDR2 sequences are KGHDR and SFDVKD. The CDR3 contains 13 residues. The CDR3 bases are TGTGCCACCAGTGAACATAGCAATCAGCCCCAGCATTTT. Translation gives CATSEHSNQPQHF.

The rearrangement links TRBV29-1 to TRBJ2-3; 8 bases line up with TRBD2. The germline V gene encodes CDR1 SQVTM and CDR2 ANQGSEA. The junction had 8 bases not matched to a gene; V was cut back by 6 bases and J by 3 bases. This CDR3 region has 14 residues. The CDR3 loop reads CSVASGSGTDTQYF. The CDR3 DNA reads TGCAGCGTGGCGAGCGGGAGTGGGACAGATACGCAGTATTTT.

The sample holds one count of this clone. The chain is built from TRBV30 and TRBJ2-1, with D possibly TRBD1 on 6 matching bases. CDR1 GTSNPN and CDR2 SVGIG come from the germline V gene (reference sequence). CDR3 length: 13 amino acids. V lost 4 bases and J 4 bases, leaving 11 bases between the germline ends. The CDR3 nucleotides read TGTGCCTGGATTGGGGGCTTGTACAATGAGCAGTTCTTC. Translating it yields CAWIGGLYNEQFF.

The V and J genes are TRBV6-2 or TRBV6-3 and TRBJ1-2; D not resolved. There are 12 residues in the CDR3. Trimming removed 5 bases at V and 4 bases at J, with 8 bases between. Germline V gene data show CDR1 as MNHEY and CDR2 as SVGEGT. The chain's CDR3 is CASSQDTYGYTF. The CDR3 coding sequence is TGTGCCAGCAGTCAAGACACCTATGGCTACACCTTC.

The gene calls are TRBV7-2 and TRBJ2-3, with D uncertain. The germline V and J ends were trimmed by 5 bases and 4 bases, with 13 bases remaining between them. CDR3 size: 14 residues. Per germline, CDR1 SGHTA and CDR2 FQGNSA. The DNA of the CDR3 is TGTGCCAGCAGCACCGGGTTGTACGCAGATACGCAGTATTTT. It codes for CASSTGLYADTQYF.

The CDR3 here is CASGSTSGYGYTF. CDR3 DNA sequence: TGTGCTAGTGGTTCCACTTCAGGGTATGGCTACACCTTC. This chain uses TRBV12-5 with TRBJ1-2, with D possibly TRBD1 on 5 matching bases. Deletions cut 4 bases from V and 5 bases from J, with 11 bases between. This CDR3 has 13 amino acids. The germline CDR1 and CDR2 sequences are LGHNT and FRNRAP.

This rearrangement joins TRBV11-3 to TRBJ2-2; D is uncertain. This CDR3 region has 14 residues. Per germline, CDR1 SGHNT and CDR2 YENEEA. Trimming took 1 base from V and 1 from J, leaving 4 bases between them. This CDR3 is CASSLGQNTGELFF. The DNA of the CDR3 is TGTGCCAGCAGCTTAGGACAGAACACCGGGGAGCTGTTTTTT. Using reference TRBV11-3 and TRBJ2-2 for the parts outside the CDR3, the full variable domain is EAGVVQSPRYKIIEKKQPVAFWCNPISGHNTLYWYLQNLGQGPELLIRYENEEAVDDSQLPKDRFSAERLKGVDSTLKIQPAELGDSAVYLCASSLGQNTGELFFGEGSRLTVL.

The rearrangement joins TRBV6-2 or TRBV6-3 to TRBJ2-5, with 10 bases that match TRBD1. Germline values: CDR1 MNHEY, CDR2 SVGEGT. Trimming took 2 bases from V and 4 from J; bases not matched to a gene: 10. CDR3 length: 17 residues. The CDR3: CASSYPMTGGVRETQYF. CDR3 nucleotide sequence: TGTGCCAGCAGTTACCCCATGACAGGGGGCGTGAGAGAGACCCAGTACTTC.